Listed below are T cell receptor beta chains from one sample, sequenced in a study of cytomegalovirus exposure and HLA in healthy donors. Using immunoSEQ multiplex PCR, the repertoire was profiled, and TCRdb retains in-frame clones only, with some absent. The sample carries 100,000 to 150,000 clones, over 70% recorded once. Sequenced input: PBMCs. All receptors come from a woman aged 40 to 50 in good health and CMV-seronegative. Each CDR3 is given with its conserved first and last residue. A D gene is named only where the DNA matches it firmly. For some rows the clone size is stated as once, few or many, or as a class when expanded; others skip it.

d_call	clone_size	v_call	cdr3_length	j_call	cdr3_aa	cdr3_nt
-	few	TRBV5-1	16	TRBJ1-3	CASPSKGEFSGNTIYF	TGCGCCAGCCCTTCGAAGGGAGAGTTCTCTGGAAACACCATATATTTT
TRBD2	-	TRBV5-1	15	TRBJ2-1	CASTPGTSGADEQFF	TGCGCCAGCACCCCAGGGACTAGCGGAGCGGATGAGCAGTTCTTC
-	-	TRBV5-6	15	TRBJ1-2	CASSASGSLNYGYTF	TGTGCCAGCAGCGCCTCCGGGAGTCTTAACTATGGCTACACCTTC
TRBD1	-	TRBV7-9	15	TRBJ2-1	CASLGGTGGRNEQFF	TGTGCCAGCCTGGGGGGGACAGGGGGAAGAAATGAGCAGTTCTTC
-	-	TRBV14	15	TRBJ2-7	CASSQGPSASYEQYF	TGTGCCAGCAGCCAAGGACCTAGCGCCTCCTACGAGCAGTACTTC
-	-	TRBV6-1	16	TRBJ2-3	CASSGWGGTATDTQYF	TGTGCCAGCAGTGGATGGGGCGGGACGGCGACAGATACGCAGTATTTT
TRBD1	-	TRBV13	13	TRBJ1-1	CASSLAQGTEAFF	TGTGCCAGCAGCTTAGCACAGGGGACTGAAGCTTTCTTT
-	-	TRBV25-1	13	TRBJ1-1	CASRRLVNTEAFF	TGTGCCAGCAGGAGACTTGTGAACACTGAAGCTTTCTTT
TRBD1	-	TRBV27	12	TRBJ1-1	CASKTGLTEAFF	TGTGCCAGCAAGACAGGGCTCACTGAAGCTTTCTTT
-	-	TRBV6-6	14	TRBJ1-3	CASRLQGTGNTIYF	TGTGCCAGCAGACTGCAGGGAACGGGAAACACCATATATTTT
TRBD2	-	TRBV19	15	TRBJ2-1	CASSSGLAGVGYEFF	TGTGCCAGTAGTTCGGGACTAGCGGGGGTTGGCTACGAGTTCTTC
TRBD1	-	TRBV30	15	TRBJ2-2	CAWRTSGTGAGELFF	TGTGCCTGGAGAACATCCGGGACAGGCGCCGGGGAGCTGTTTTTT
-	-	TRBV13	15	TRBJ2-3	CASSLRRERLDTQYF	TGTGCCAGCAGCTTAAGACGGGAGAGGTTAGATACGCAGTATTTT
-	few	TRBV6-5	15	TRBJ1-4	CASSRQAETNEKLFF	TGTGCCAGCAGTCGCCAGGCTGAGACTAATGAAAAACTGTTTTTT
-	-	TRBV7-3	13	TRBJ2-1	CASSSLTSNEQFF	TGTGCCAGCAGCTCCCTAACTAGCAATGAGCAGTTCTTC
-	-	TRBV6-1	12	TRBJ2-5	CASSGPQETQYF	TGTGCCAGCAGTGGGCCCCAAGAGACCCAGTACTTC
-	-	TRBV27	13	TRBJ1-2	CATRPQGEYGYTF	TGTGCCACCCGCCCACAGGGAGAGTATGGCTACACCTTC
TRBD1	-	TRBV7-2	13	TRBJ1-5	CASSSGQGQPQHF	TGTGCCAGCAGCTCCGGACAGGGTCAGCCCCAGCATTTT
-	-	TRBV6-5	12	TRBJ2-7	CASSYRHYEQYF	TGTGCCAGCAGTTACCGACACTACGAGCAGTACTTC
TRBD2	few	TRBV10-2	18	TRBJ2-1	CASAWPLAGGNLYNEQFF	TGCGCCAGCGCCTGGCCTTTAGCGGGGGGGAACCTCTACAATGAGCAGTTCTTC
TRBD1	once	TRBV7-2	14	TRBJ1-2	CASSLGQGGYGYTF	TGTGCCAGCAGCTTAGGGCAGGGGGGATATGGCTACACCTTC
-	-	TRBV7-3	13	TRBJ2-7	CASSLNGGYEQYF	TGTGCCAGCAGCTTAAATGGAGGGTACGAGCAGTACTTC
-	-	TRBV27	14	TRBJ2-7	CASRKYETVYEQYF	TGTGCCAGCCGAAAATATGAGACAGTTTACGAGCAGTACTTC
TRBD2	-	TRBV5-1	15	TRBJ2-2	CASSLEAGDTGELFF	TGCGCCAGCAGCTTGGAAGCGGGAGACACCGGGGAGCTGTTTTTT
TRBD2	-	TRBV4-1	15	TRBJ2-5	CASSQAGTSKETQYF	TGCGCCAGCAGCCAAGCCGGGACTAGTAAAGAGACCCAGTACTTC
TRBD1	-	TRBV2	14	TRBJ1-5	CASSAGTANQPQHF	TGTGCCAGCAGTGCCGGGACAGCGAATCAGCCCCAGCATTTT
TRBD2	-	TRBV7-3	17	TRBJ2-2	CASSLRLAGANTGELFF	TGTGCCAGCAGCTTAAGGCTAGCGGGGGCTAACACCGGGGAGCTGTTTTTT
TRBD2	-	TRBV28	16	TRBJ2-5	CASSPGLAGEGETQYF	TGTGCCAGCAGCCCGGGACTAGCGGGAGAAGGGGAGACCCAATACTTC
TRBD1	-	TRBV27	14	TRBJ1-1	CASSPGTGWTEAFF	TGTGCCAGCAGTCCAGGGACAGGTTGGACTGAAGCTTTCTTT
TRBD2	-	TRBV30	14	TRBJ2-7	CAWSERGYSYEQYF	TGTGCCTGGAGCGAGCGGGGTTACTCCTACGAGCAGTACTTC
-	-	TRBV5-1	15	TRBJ2-2	CASSLYRGGLEELFF	TGCGCCAGCAGCTTGTATAGAGGCGGGCTAGAGGAGCTGTTTTTT
-	few	TRBV6-5	14	TRBJ1-2	CASSDQGSSYGYTF	TGTGCCAGCAGTGATCAGGGGTCGAGCTATGGCTACACCTTC
-	-	TRBV29-1	13	TRBJ2-7	CSVETPGTYEQYF	TGCAGCGTTGAAACGCCAGGGACCTACGAGCAGTACTTC
TRBD1	-	TRBV10-1	15	TRBJ1-5	CARGTGDWSNQPQHF	TGCGCCAGAGGGACAGGGGATTGGAGCAATCAGCCCCAGCATTTT
-	-	TRBV28	14	TRBJ1-3	CASTLWGEGNTIYF	TGTGCCAGCACCCTGTGGGGGGAAGGAAACACCATATATTTT
TRBD2	-	TRBV19	14	TRBJ2-7	CASSFGLADYEQYF	TGTGCCAGTAGTTTTGGACTAGCGGACTACGAGCAGTACTTC
-	-	TRBV28	13	TRBJ2-1	CTSSLGGHNEQFF	TGTACCAGCAGTTTAGGTGGGCACAATGAGCAGTTCTTC
-	-	TRBV7-8	12	TRBJ2-2	CASSMEVGELFF	TGTGCCAGCAGCATGGAGGTCGGGGAGCTGTTTTTT
TRBD1	-	TRBV9	15	TRBJ1-2	CASSVGTGVTFGYTF	TGTGCCAGCAGCGTAGGAACAGGGGTTACTTTCGGCTACACCTTC
TRBD2	-	TRBV5-1	15	TRBJ2-3	CASSPKRGSTDTQYF	TGCGCCAGCAGCCCTAAGCGGGGATCCACAGATACGCAGTATTTT
TRBD2	few	TRBV7-6	17	TRBJ2-3	CASSLGTSWAVADTQYF	TGTGCCAGCAGCCTAGGGACTAGCTGGGCGGTGGCAGATACGCAGTATTTT
-	-	TRBV21-1	17	TRBJ1-1	CASSLTPRGPMNTEAFF	TGTGCCAGCAGCCTAACACCCAGGGGGCCTATGAACACTGAAGCTTTCTTT
-	-	TRBV19	14	TRBJ2-2	CASSLTEYTGELFF	TGTGCCAGTAGTCTGACAGAGTACACCGGGGAGCTGTTTTTT
-	-	TRBV18	14	TRBJ1-1	CASSPGPTGPEAFF	TGTGCCAGCTCACCGGGGCCCACAGGCCCTGAAGCTTTCTTT
-	once	TRBV5-1	14	TRBJ1-4	CASSLGGELGKLFF	TGCGCCAGCAGCTTGGGAGGCGAACTTGGAAAACTGTTTTTT
-	-	TRBV25-1	16	TRBJ1-1	CASSGLGGALNTEAFF	TGTGCCAGCAGTGGTTTGGGGGGGGCGCTGAACACTGAAGCTTTCTTT
TRBD2	-	TRBV19	18	TRBJ2-1	CASSIDRTSGGPNNEQFF	TGTGCCAGTAGTATAGATCGGACTAGCGGGGGGCCAAACAATGAGCAGTTCTTC
TRBD2	-	TRBV7-8	16	TRBJ2-7	CASSLDSGRSSYEQYF	TGTGCCAGCAGCTTAGATAGCGGGAGGAGCTCCTACGAGCAGTACTTC
TRBD2	-	TRBV28	15	TRBJ2-4	CASSLTSARRDIQYF	TGTGCCAGCAGTTTGACTAGCGCCAGGAGGGACATTCAGTACTTC
-	-	TRBV19	16	TRBJ1-1	CASSISIGFGNTEAFF	TGTGCCAGTAGTATAAGTATCGGTTTTGGGAACACTGAAGCTTTCTTT
TRBD2	-	TRBV2	14	TRBJ2-5	CASSLMAGEETQYF	TGTGCCAGCAGTCTCATGGCGGGGGAAGAGACCCAGTACTTC
-	-	TRBV6-5	14	TRBJ1-2	CASSLDSPNSGYTF	TGTGCCAGCAGTTTGGACAGCCCAAACTCTGGCTACACCTTC
TRBD2	few	TRBV19	15	TRBJ2-3	CASSLTGTRTDTQYF	TGTGCCAGTAGTCTCACCGGGACTAGGACAGATACGCAGTATTTT
TRBD1	-	TRBV5-5	17	TRBJ1-4	CASSSETGGLFDEKLFF	TGTGCCAGCAGCTCAGAGACAGGGGGTTTATTTGATGAAAAACTGTTTTTT
TRBD1	-	TRBV4-1	15	TRBJ1-5	CASSLGDRGDQPQHF	TGCGCCAGCAGCCTCGGGGACAGGGGAGATCAGCCCCAGCATTTT
-	few	TRBV7-2	15	TRBJ2-5	CASSPRHAGQETQYF	TGTGCCAGCAGCCCCCGCCATGCCGGCCAAGAGACCCAGTACTTC
TRBD2	-	TRBV19	15	TRBJ2-7	CASQWAAGGSYEQYF	TGTGCCAGCCAGTGGGCAGCGGGGGGGTCGTACGAGCAGTACTTC
TRBD1	-	TRBV6-5	15	TRBJ1-4	CASSYRQGDNEKLFF	TGTGCCAGCAGTTACCGCCAGGGGGATAATGAAAAACTGTTTTTT